What follows are 14 T cell receptor beta chains derived from one specimen sequenced in a study of cytomegalovirus exposure and HLA in healthy donors. The PCR used 60 Vbeta and 13 Jbeta primers. The protocol was immunoSEQ multiplex PCR, while the TCRdb copy is restricted to in-frame clones and leaves out a portion. The repertoire holds roughly 160,000 clones, roughly 73% seen once, with roughly 7.1% in the top ten. The sequenced material came from PBMCs. The receptors originated from a woman aged 40 to 50 in good health and CMV-seropositive.

This clone appeared once. V gene TRBV27 combines with J gene TRBJ2-1, with 8 bases fitting TRBD2. Trimming at V came to 6 bases and at J to 9 bases, leaving 19 bases not matched to a gene. The CDR3 length is 17 residues. Per the germline V gene, CDR1 is MNHEY and CDR2 is SMNVEV (reference sequence). Here the CDR3 DNA reads TGTGCCAGCAGCCCGGACCGGAGGAGCGGGAGAGGCGGTGAGCAGTTCTTC. It translates to CASSPDRRSGRGGEQFF.

V and J are TRBV5-1 and TRBJ1-2, with 9 bases matching TRBD1. The CDR3 is 14 residues long. Germline V gene sequence: CDR1 SGHRS, CDR2 YFSETQ. Losses at the gene ends were 2 bases for V and 7 bases for J; bases not matched to a gene: 6. The CDR3 here is CASSLKGTGSGYTF. In DNA, the CDR3 is TGCGCCAGCAGCTTAAAAGGGACAGGGAGTGGCTACACCTTC.

This clone was seen more than once but under ten times. V gene TRBV5-4 combines with J gene TRBJ2-1, with 9 bases matching TRBD2. V trimming: 4 bases; J trimming: 7 bases; junction bases outside the gene matches: 6. CDR3 size: 14 residues. Germline V gene sequence: CDR1 SGHNT, CDR2 YYREEE (reference sequence). CDR3 amino acids: CASSVLAGVNEQFF. The CDR3 DNA reads as TGTGCCAGCAGCGTTTTAGCGGGAGTGAATGAGCAGTTCTTC.

The rearrangement uses TRBV11-2 and TRBJ2-6; 7 bases map to TRBD2. This CDR3 region has 15 residues. J gave up 0 bases and V 5 bases, and 1 base lay outside the gene matches. Germline CDR1 reads SGHAT; CDR2 reads FQNNGV. DNA of the CDR3: TGTGCCAGCAGCCCGGGGGGCTCTGGGGCCAACGTCCTGACTTTC. It codes for CASSPGGSGANVLTF.

This rearrangement joins TRBV2 to TRBJ1-1; 10 bases map to TRBD1. Germline loops: CDR1 SNHLY, CDR2 FYNNEI. Unmatched junction bases numbered 7, after V lost 7 bases and J lost 11 bases. This CDR3 is built from 12 residues. The CDR3 sequence: CASTPKGQGAFF. The CDR3 bases are TGTGCCAGCACCCCGAAGGGACAGGGGGCTTTCTTT.

This chain links TRBV18 with TRBJ2-5, with TRBD2 identical over 7 bases. Per germline, CDR1 KGHSH and CDR2 LQKENI. V dropped 3 bases and J dropped 2; count of bases not matched to a gene: 3. CDR3 length: 14 residues. DNA for the CDR3: TGTGCCAGCTCACCCGGAGCGGGGCAAGAGACCCAGTACTTC. Its translation: CASSPGAGQETQYF.

V gene TRBV14 combines with J gene TRBJ1-1, with D tentatively TRBD1 (5 bases). Per the germline V gene, CDR1 is SGHDN and CDR2 is FVKESK. CDR3 length: 15 residues. V was trimmed by 1 base and J by 1 base, leaving 10 bases between them. This chain's CDR3 is CASSQGGRTNTEAFF. Written as DNA, the CDR3 is TGTGCCAGCAGCCAAGGGGGCCGAACGAACACTGAAGCTTTCTTT.

The V gene is TRBV5-6, the J gene TRBJ2-1; 9 bases map to TRBD2. V shed 0 bases and J 0 bases; nucleotides not matched to a gene: 1. The germline V gene has CDR1 SGHDT and CDR2 YYEEEE. The CDR3 has 16 residues. As DNA, the CDR3 is TGTGCCAGCAGCTTGGGCGGGAGGGGCTCCTACAATGAGCAGTTCTTC. Its protein is CASSLGGRGSYNEQFF.

The CDR3 is CASRDIGEDSEQFF. The CDR3, as DNA: TGTGCCAGCAGGGATATAGGAGAGGATAGTGAGCAGTTCTTC. The chain recombines TRBV28 with TRBJ2-1; the D is unclear. V dropped 6 bases and J dropped 9 bases, with 18 bases sitting between them. In germline, CDR1 is MDHEN, CDR2 SYDVKM. CDR3 length equals 14 residues.

The chain links TRBV29-1 to TRBJ2-1, with a tentative D call TRBD2 (6 bases). The CDR3 runs to 12 residues. V was cut by 4 bases and J by 2 bases, with 6 bases left in between. Looked up from germline, CDR1 is SQVTM and CDR2 is ANQGSEA. CDR3 amino acids: CSVGGAYNEQFF. CDR3 DNA: TGCAGCGTTGGGGGGGCCTACAATGAGCAGTTCTTC.

The rearrangement uses TRBV19 and TRBJ2-3; perhaps TRBD1 as D (6 bases). Per germline, CDR1 LNHDA and CDR2 SQIVND (reference sequence). Trimming cost V 7 bases and J 2 bases, with 13 bases left between them. There are 14 residues in the CDR3. CDR3 amino acids: CASKDSPNTDTQYF. The CDR3 DNA reads as TGTGCCAGTAAGGACAGCCCAAACACAGATACGCAGTATTTT.

The chain joins TRBV5-1 to TRBJ2-7; weak D call: TRBD1 (6 bases). The CDR3 is 15 amino acids. V lost 4 bases and J 0 bases, leaving 14 bases between the germline ends. The V gene's germline CDR1 is SGHRS and CDR2 YFSETQ. CDR3 nucleotides: TGCGCCAGCAGCCTGGGGGCTGATTCCTCCTACGAGCAGTACTTC. It encodes CASSLGADSSYEQYF.

V and J are TRBV5-1 and TRBJ1-1; 8 bases agree with TRBD1. Germline lookup yields CDR1 SGHRS and CDR2 YFSETQ. The J segment lost 4 bases and the V segment lost 5 bases, leaving 7 bases of the junction unmatched. CDR3 size: 14 residues. The DNA for the CDR3 is TGCGCCAGCAGTTCGACAGGGGAGCGCACTGAAGCTTTCTTT. Translating gives CASSSTGERTEAFF.

This clone was detected only once. This chain links TRBV28 with TRBJ1-4; perhaps TRBD1 as D (6 bases). Between the trimmed V and J ends, which lost 1 base and 7 bases, there was a span of 13 bases. The germline V gene encodes CDR1 MDHEN and CDR2 SYDVKM. The CDR3 sequence is 15 residues long. This CDR3 is CASSLSRWTAEKLFF. CDR3 sequence (DNA): TGTGCCAGCAGTTTATCCCGCTGGACAGCTGAAAAACTGTTTTTT.